This TCR beta chain was recovered during a study of T cells expressing NK-cell markers. TCRdb reanalyzed the 5' RACE reads, giving one entry per CDR3 protein sequence and no DNA. This sample's clone table lists about 260,000 distinct CDR3 sequences. CDR3 length: 15 amino acids. The TCR comes from a young man in good health. Sequenced material: blood T cells: a sorted CD56 or NKG2C T cell subset, CD4+ or CD8+ T cells, or bulk PBMC T cells (not recorded which). The chain employs TRBV23-1 and TRBJ2-4. TRBV23-1 is labeled an ORF, and its function is uncertain. The CDR3 reads CASMKTRLAKNIQYF.